This TCR beta chain came from a study of cytotoxic CD8 clonotypes in ibrutinib-treated CLL (dated by TCRdb to 2020 to 2023). Study-wide context: In this cohort, 15 patients were treatment-naive and ten to eleven were relapsed/refractory, while under 18 had unmutated IGHV. The response samples were drawn at a median of roughly twelve months into treatment, with a range of roughly 6 to 40 months. An average of about 250,000 productive templates and 94,082 productive rearrangements was obtained per sample. Responses were partial in 24 patients and complete in 2; after median about 68 months follow-up, around 14 stayed in remission and 12 progressed. Cryopreserved peripheral blood mononuclear cells were collected at three points: before therapy, at response, and at either sustained remission or disease progression. Every sample from remission and from progressive disease was obtained while the patients were still on ibrutinib. Of the 80 to 95 participants in the trial, 25 to 30 had longitudinal samples available. The investigation overall reported the following: Public clonotypes were rare and either shrank or stayed stable during treatment, and the rise in clonality at ibrutinib response reflected expansion of private clonotypes. Baseline clonality exceeded that of age-matched healthy donors and correlated strongly with circulating CD8+ T-cell counts. Sustained-remission and progressing patients did not have matched sampling times, and lymph node repertoires were not examined. Clonality increased at ibrutinib response, stayed stable in sustained remission, and fell back toward baseline at progression.

On this clone: Its antigen is still unknown. Qualities for individual bases were not recorded, and no much larger clone is one base off.

After removal of 7 bases from V and 1 base from J, the junction retains 4 bases not matched to a gene. The CDR3 contains 16 residues, cysteine and phenylalanine counted. The kept DNA is CDR3 alone, 48 bases in frame from the first base. The germline V gene encodes CDR1 ENHRY and CDR2 SYGVKD. Read against the paper, the sample's time point label means: 12 to 13 months on ibrutinib. For TCR beta library preparation, around 2.1 micrograms of genomic DNA were extracted from the cryopreserved PBMCs. High-throughput TCR beta sequencing was performed on longitudinal blood samples from CLL patients receiving ibrutinib monotherapy. The patients took part in an open-label, single-center phase 2 trial of ibrutinib monotherapy. Each clonotype received, on average, around 10x coverage in deep resolution sequencing performed on a MiSeq, where the target depth lay between 1 in 1 million and 1 in 200,000 T cells. TCR beta libraries were generated with the immunoSEQ hsTCRB Kit. The source study handled its data this way. Data were analyzed with ImmunoSEQ Data Assistant and ImmunoSEQ Analyzer, with V, D and J genes assigned per IMGT definitions. Clonality, which ranges from 0 to 1, was calculated as one minus the normalized Shannon entropy of productive rearrangement frequencies. Only overrepresented clonotypes making up at least 0.05% of each patient's repertoire were included in the public clonotype analysis. About a dozen age-matched healthy donor repertoires from immuneACCESS served as clonality controls. The table comes from immuneACCESS by way of TCRdb, which keeps in-frame sequences with V and J called. Part of the clones is missing from these tables; in studies checked, under half for an unresolved V gene and the rest for unknown reasons. The DNA was the basis for D and trimming; V, J and clone size are from that table. This sample holds roughly 200,000 clones; roughly three quarters were observed only once. Over 5.5% of the sample is in the top ten clones.

This sequence originates from a human donor with chronic lymphocytic leukemia. The chain couples TRBV10-3 to TRBJ2-1; 13 central nucleotides agree with TRBD2. The sequencing here drew on PBMCs, taken after 12 months of ibrutinib treatment. The sequenced DNA: TGTGCCATCACCGGGACTAGCGGGAAGTCCTACAATGAGCAGTTCTTC. Its product reads: CAITGTSGKSYNEQFF.